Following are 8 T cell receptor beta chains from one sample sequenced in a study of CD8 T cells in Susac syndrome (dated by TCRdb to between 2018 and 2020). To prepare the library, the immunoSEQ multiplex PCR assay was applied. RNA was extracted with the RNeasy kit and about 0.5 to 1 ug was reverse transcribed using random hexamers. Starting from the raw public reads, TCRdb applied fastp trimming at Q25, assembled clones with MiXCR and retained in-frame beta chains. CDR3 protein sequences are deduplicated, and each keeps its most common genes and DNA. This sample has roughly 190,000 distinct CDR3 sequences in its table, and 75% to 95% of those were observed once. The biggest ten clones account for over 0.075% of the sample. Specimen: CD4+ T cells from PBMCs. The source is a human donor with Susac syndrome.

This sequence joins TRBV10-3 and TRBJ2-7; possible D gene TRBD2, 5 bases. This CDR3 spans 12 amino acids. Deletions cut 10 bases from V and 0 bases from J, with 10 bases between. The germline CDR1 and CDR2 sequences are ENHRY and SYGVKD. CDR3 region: CASGSNSYEQYF. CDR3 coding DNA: TGTGCCAGCGGGTCGAACTCCTACGAGCAGTACTTC.

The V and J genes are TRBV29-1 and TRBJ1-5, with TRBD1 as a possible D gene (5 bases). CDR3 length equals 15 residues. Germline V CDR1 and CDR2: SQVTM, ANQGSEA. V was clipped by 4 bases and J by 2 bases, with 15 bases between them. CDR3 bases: TGCAGCGTTGTAGGGCAGGGCGGTGGCAATCAGCCCCAGCATTTT. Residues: CSVVGQGGGNQPQHF.

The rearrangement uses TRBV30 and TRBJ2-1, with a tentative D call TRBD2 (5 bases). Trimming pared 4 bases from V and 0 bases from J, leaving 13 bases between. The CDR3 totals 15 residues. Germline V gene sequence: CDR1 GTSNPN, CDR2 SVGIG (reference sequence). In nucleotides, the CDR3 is TGTGCCTGGATACGGGGTCGCGGCTCCTACAATGAGCAGTTCTTC. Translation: CAWIRGRGSYNEQFF.

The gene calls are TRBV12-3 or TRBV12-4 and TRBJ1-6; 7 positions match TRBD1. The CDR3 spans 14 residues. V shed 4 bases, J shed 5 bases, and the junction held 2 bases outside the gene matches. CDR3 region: CASSSTGDNSPLHF. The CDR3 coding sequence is TGTGCCAGCAGTTCTACAGGGGATAATTCACCCCTCCACTTT.

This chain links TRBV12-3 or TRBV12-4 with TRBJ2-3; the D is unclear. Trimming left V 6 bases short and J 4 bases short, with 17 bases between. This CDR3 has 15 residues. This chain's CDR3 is CASSVISFEADTQYF. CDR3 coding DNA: TGTGCCAGCAGCGTCATAAGCTTTGAGGCAGATACGCAGTATTTT.

Written as DNA, the CDR3 is TGTGCCAGCAGCCAAGATTCCGCTAGCGACTACGAGCAGTACTTC. Translating it yields CASSQDSASDYEQYF. This rearrangement joins TRBV4-2 to TRBJ2-7; possible D gene TRBD2, 6 bases. V gave up 0 bases and J gave up 3 bases, with 12 bases separating them. The CDR3 runs 15 residues. CDR1 is LGHNA and CDR2 is YNFKEQ in the germline V gene.

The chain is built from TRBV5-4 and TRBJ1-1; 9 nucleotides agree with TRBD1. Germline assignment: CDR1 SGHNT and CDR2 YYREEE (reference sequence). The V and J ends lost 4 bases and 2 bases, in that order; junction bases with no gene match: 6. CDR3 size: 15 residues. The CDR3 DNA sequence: TGTGCCAGCAGCCCCGGGACAGGGCATAACACTGAAGCTTTCTTT. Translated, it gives CASSPGTGHNTEAFF.

The CDR3 is CASYTPGLAWEQYF. CDR3 DNA: TGTGCCAGTTACACCCCGGGACTAGCGTGGGAGCAGTACTTC. The V call is TRBV6-6, the J call TRBJ2-7; TRBD2 agrees at 10 bases. CDR1 and CDR2 from the germline V gene are MNHNY and SVGAGI (reference sequence). This CDR3 is 14 amino acids long. J gave up 7 bases and V 9 bases, and 12 bases lay outside the gene matches.